Presented here are 8 T cell receptor beta chains from one specimen sequenced in a study of shared clonotypes between healthy human individuals. Clones were read by immunoSEQ multiplex PCR, and TCRdb kept only the in-frame ones, dropping some. This table holds over 1.4 million clones, roughly 96% found once. Sequencing was carried out using naive CD4+ T cells sorted from blood. Subset: CD45RA+ positively selected. The receptors were gathered from a young man in good health.

The sample holds one count of this clone. The V and J genes are TRBV2 and TRBJ2-1; unclear D gene. Germline V gene sequence: CDR1 SNHLY, CDR2 FYNNEI. The CDR3 covers 15 residues. Trimming cost V 7 bases and J 0 bases, with 13 bases left between them. CDR3 DNA: TGTGCCAGCATTACACATAACCCCTCCTACAATGAGCAGTTCTTC. Translation: CASITHNPSYNEQFF. The full variable domain, its missing parts supplied by reference TRBV2 and TRBJ2-1, is EPEVTQTPSHQVTQMGQEVILRCVPISNHLYFYWYRQILGQKVEFLVSFYNNEISEKSEIFDDQFSVERPDGSNFTLKIRSTKLEDSAMYFCASITHNPSYNEQFFGPGTRLTVL.

The genes are TRBV10-2 and TRBJ1-3; D ambiguous. The CDR3 totals 16 residues. V gave up 3 bases and J gave up 0 bases, with 12 bases separating them. Germline V gene data show CDR1 as WSHSY and CDR2 as SAAADI. The CDR3 reads CASSELGGPSGNTIYF. CDR3 sequence (DNA): TGCGCCAGCAGTGAATTGGGTGGTCCCTCTGGAAACACCATATATTTT.

The genes are TRBV28 and TRBJ2-7; 9 nucleotides align to TRBD1. Looked up from germline, CDR1 is MDHEN and CDR2 is SYDVKM. The CDR3 sequence is 14 residues long. J lost 4 bases, V lost 2 bases, and 3 bases had no gene match. The CDR3 reads CASSLRDREYEQYF. CDR3 in DNA: TGTGCCAGCAGTTTACGGGACAGGGAATACGAGCAGTACTTC.

This chain joins TRBV10-3 and TRBJ2-7, with 13 bases matching TRBD2. V was clipped by 6 bases and J by 2 bases; unmatched bases: 4. This CDR3 comprises 15 residues. Germline assignment: CDR1 ENHRY and CDR2 SYGVKD. CDR3: CAIRGTSGTTYEQYF. CDR3 DNA sequence: TGTGCCATCAGAGGGACTAGCGGGACCACCTACGAGCAGTACTTC.

About this clone: In the same sample, other DNA sequences code for this CDR3. The chain couples TRBV5-1 to TRBJ1-3, with D perhaps TRBD1 (5 bases). The CDR3 is made up of 14 amino acids. Germline CDR1 and CDR2: SGHRS and YFSETQ. V was shortened by 3 bases and J by 0 bases, with 7 bases between the two germline ends. CDR3 nucleotide sequence: TGCGCCAGCAGCTCGACAGCCTCTGGAAACACCATATATTTT. It is translated as CASSSTASGNTIYF.

The chain uses TRBV20-1 and TRBJ1-2; D is undetermined. Trimming took off 1 base at V and 8 bases at J, with 8 bases between the two ends. CDR3 size: 11 residues. Per germline, CDR1 DFQATT and CDR2 SNEGSKA (reference sequence). The CDR3 sequence is CSARVGSGYTF. Here the CDR3 DNA reads TGCAGTGCTAGAGTGGGCAGCGGCTACACCTTC.

This chain uses TRBV10-2 with TRBJ2-7; 9 bases are shared with TRBD2. The germline V gene has CDR1 WSHSY and CDR2 SAAADI. The CDR3 sequence is 17 residues long. V was clipped by 2 bases and J by 1 base; unmatched bases: 9. The CDR3 spells CASSEPRRTSESYEQYF. CDR3 nucleotide sequence: TGCGCCAGCAGTGAGCCGAGACGGACTAGCGAGTCCTACGAGCAGTACTTC.

This chain connects TRBV10-3 to TRBJ1-4; D is ambiguous. V was pared by 10 bases and J by 7 bases, with 13 bases between. This CDR3 has 12 residues. Germline CDR1 is ENHRY and CDR2 is SYGVKD. The CDR3: CASGPGGEKLFF. As DNA, the CDR3 is TGTGCCAGCGGACCCGGCGGTGAAAAACTGTTTTTT.